This T cell receptor beta chain was found in a study of regulatory T cells in long-lasting Graves disease (dated by TCRdb to about 2021). Context from the whole study: In the newly diagnosed Graves' disease group, patients had been taking antithyroid drugs for less than 3 months. Persistent Graves' disease patients were compared with newly diagnosed Graves' disease patients by peripheral blood TCR sequencing and RNA sequencing. The study took place in China and was registered as a clinical trial. A total of roughly 35 samples underwent TCR sequencing: around 13 from persistent and about 20 from newly diagnosed Graves' disease patients.

The study at large found these results: As a limitation, the authors acknowledged that the small sample size may reduce accuracy. A larger number of public clonotypes was shared among persistent patients (more than 2,500) than among newly diagnosed patients (about 990). Only peripheral blood was studied, because thyroid tissue, the primary lesion, was inaccessible. Persistent disease showed preferential use of TRBV28, TRBJ1-2 and TRBJ2-5, whereas newly diagnosed disease favored TRBV20-1 and TRBJ2-1. Lower TCR Shannon entropy and fewer highly expanded clones were observed in persistent Graves' disease patients than in newly diagnosed patients, which suggested clonal expansion. Sequencing and analysis were limited to the TCR beta chain.

Sample time point, as interpreted from the label and publication: newly diagnosed GD, antithyroid drugs for less than 3 months. For both TCR sequencing and RNA sequencing, RNA was extracted from PBMCs using TRIzol. Graves' disease was diagnosed according to American Thyroid Association guidelines. Recruitment of patients was carried out at an endocrinology department in Xi'an, China. Each patient gave 7 to 9.5 milliliters of peripheral blood, collected in an EDTA anticoagulant tube. PBMCs were isolated by Ficoll Paque Plus density gradient separation without further T cell sorting. RNA quality was checked with an Agilent 2100 Bioanalyzer and agarose gel, and concentration with a NanoDrop 2000. In its sample, this clonotype was seen many times. The antigen this receptor binds is unknown. No clone much larger than this one lies a single base away; base qualities are absent. Reading from cysteine to phenylalanine, the CDR3 counts 15 amino acids. CDR3 DNA only is kept here, 45 bases in frame from base 1. For CDR1 and CDR2, the germline V gene lists MGHRA and YSYEKL. V loses 2 bases, J loses 5 bases, and the germline ends lie 15 bases apart.

The method behind the library was multiplex PCR. The data were produced on an Illumina HiSeq 4000. To build TCR beta libraries, CDR3 regions were amplified by Arm-PCR using iRepertoire HTBI primers. Before sequencing, the PCR products underwent gel purification. Processing in the source paper ran as follows. Gene usage analysis of CDR3 amino acid clonotypes relied on the roughly 60 TRBV and about 15 TRBJ segments identified across samples. COPE and FqMerger were used to merge filtered high-quality paired reads into contigs. BLAST was used to align contigs to IMGT TRBV, TRBD and TRBJ reference genes, with CDR3 defined following IMGT. Any clonotype with a frequency above 0.1% was classified as a highly expanded clone. Shannon entropy was used to measure repertoire diversity, and the Gini coefficient was used to measure V-J evenness. A clonotype found in more than one individual was treated as public. TCRdb's own reprocessing of the public reads used fastp at Q25 and MiXCR and kept productive beta chains. Merged by CDR3 protein, the rows form single entries marked with the most common genes and DNA. The V and J calls follow TCRdb's processing rather than the paper's. In this sample the table shows roughly 530,000 distinct CDR3 sequences, 15% to 20% of which occur a single time. The ten largest clonotypes hold roughly 25% of the sample.

This sample was also put to use in a study of T cells in Graves' hyperthyroidism and ophthalmopathy. The second study, in turn, reports: Stable Graves' hyperthyroidism was defined as the absence of progression to ophthalmopathy over 18 months of follow-up. Hyperthyroidism patients were aged 18 to 65 years and newly diagnosed, with disease duration of less than 2 months. Any patient with an uncontrolled infection, another autoimmune disease, pregnancy or lactation was excluded. Diagnoses relied on clinical symptoms, serum thyroxine and TRAb, thyroid ultrasound and orbital computed tomography. For the first round of RT-PCR on the TCR CDR3, the HTBI primer set was used together with the Qiagen OneStep RT-PCR kit. Most expanded thyroid clonotypes (frequency above 0.001) were also detected in blood, a finding suggesting that blood repertoires may reflect thyroid immune responses. In cross-validation, a model built on a 13 V-J signature told ophthalmopathy apart from stable hyperthyroidism with roughly 87% sensitivity and approximately 84% specificity, and in testing the same model reached 80%/75%. In validation, the model predicted progression to ophthalmopathy with approximately 69% sensitivity and approximately 74% specificity, a median of 6.5 months before onset. TCR V-J signatures able to tell the groups apart were searched for in a discovery cohort of 90 to 100 patients, of whom 43 had Graves' ophthalmopathy and more than 55 had stable Graves' hyperthyroidism. Prospective prediction of ophthalmopathy was tested in an independent validation cohort consisting of 18 to 20 hyperthyroidism patients and around 16 patients who later progressed to ophthalmopathy. For training and testing, the 100 or so patients in the discovery cohort were randomly divided in a 7:3 ratio. The study also compared thyroid tissue and blood T-cell repertoires from about six Graves' hyperthyroidism patients. After sampling, hyperthyroidism patients received methimazole starting at 30 mg daily, and ophthalmopathy patients received high-dose intravenous methylprednisolone. Libraries were constructed in a second round of multiplex PCR, after which size selection and purification were performed. The libraries were sequenced on an Illumina HiSeq2000 using paired-end 100 bp reads. SOAPnuke was used to process the raw data, removing reads that contained adapters or uncalled bases, had a mean Phred below 15, or lacked an exact match to the constant primer or identifier. COPE v1.2.5 was used to merge the high-quality paired reads, and each unique nucleotide sequence was defined as a clonotype. Clonotypes were aligned to IMGT TRBV, TRBD and TRBJ reference segments using MiTCR v1.1. Only V-J combinations with frequency above 0.0001, covering about 99% of repertoires, were analysed. The TCS score was defined as F50 (clonal expansion) divided by E x V (chaos), with BLOSUM62-based TCRdist calculated between CDR3 peptides within each V-J. Welch's t-statistics and random forest reduced around 510 V-J features to some 14, which were used in a naive Bayes classifier (R e1071). No statistical method was used to fix the sample size in advance, and group allocation was not hidden from the investigators. TCR Vbeta CDR3 sequencing of approximately 140 peripheral blood samples (about 45 ophthalmopathy, approximately 80 hyperthyroidism and approximately 17 progressor patients) is reported in the paper.

Rearrangement joined TRBV4-1 to TRBJ1-2; perhaps TRBD1 is the D gene, with 5 bases matching. The receptor comes from a woman aged 35 to 60 with Graves disease. Donor details come from another sample of the same person, matched by shared clones. The sequenced sample was peripheral blood mononuclear cells (PBMCs), obtained at new diagnosis, from a patient treated with antithyroid drugs. The CDR3 loop reads CASSQPTDSTYGYTF. The DNA reads as follows: TGCGCCAGCAGCCAACCGACCGACAGTACTTATGGCTACACCTTC.